These 13 T cell receptor beta chains came from one sample sequenced in a study of blood T cell repertoires in COVID-19. Profiled with immunoSEQ multiplex PCR; TCRdb holds only in-frame clones, not every one. Of about 300,000 clones listed, about nine tenths are singletons. The sequenced material came from peripheral blood. The source is a woman aged 25 to 39 with COVID-19, enrolled during active disease.

The chain links TRBV7-6 to TRBJ2-5, with 7 bases lining up with TRBD2. Germline V gene lookup returns CDR1 SGHVS and CDR2 FNYEAQ. V was clipped by 8 bases and J by 4 bases; unmatched bases: 7. The CDR3 consists of 13 residues. The CDR3 sequence: CASARLAGETQYF. In DNA, the CDR3 is TGTGCCAGCGCAAGATTAGCGGGAGAGACCCAGTACTTC.

The chain joins TRBV4-2 to TRBJ2-1; tentatively, D is TRBD2 (6 bases). This CDR3 is 14 amino acids long. Per germline, CDR1 LGHNA and CDR2 YNFKEQ. Trimming took off 3 bases at V and 6 bases at J, with 12 bases between the two ends. The CDR3 DNA is TGTGCCAGCAGCCAGGCGGGACTCACCAATGAGCAGTTCTTC. Amino acid sequence: CASSQAGLTNEQFF.

The V gene is TRBV28, the J gene TRBJ2-1; 7 bases match TRBD1. This CDR3 comprises 14 residues. V trimming: 6 bases; J trimming: 8 bases; junction bases outside the gene matches: 10. The germline V gene encodes CDR1 MDHEN and CDR2 SYDVKM. Here the CDR3 DNA reads TGTGCCAGCAGGCTCCAGGGGGTATTGGATGAGCAGTTCTTC. This sequence encodes CASRLQGVLDEQFF.

V and J are TRBV5-1 and TRBJ1-2, with D possibly TRBD1 on 5 matching bases. Germline loops: CDR1 SGHRS, CDR2 YFSETQ. The V end was cut by 1 base, the J end by 6 bases, with 10 bases between. CDR3 length equals 13 residues. The CDR3 region is CASSLQGIDGYTF. The CDR3 region has the DNA TGCGCCAGCAGCTTGCAGGGTATCGATGGCTACACCTTC.

The chain uses TRBV9 and TRBJ2-3; possible D gene TRBD2, 7 bases. Germline-derived CDR1 and CDR2 are SGDLS and YYNGEE. The CDR3 runs to 17 residues. Between the trimmed V and J ends, which lost 4 bases and 0 bases, there was a span of 18 bases. The CDR3 loop is CASSPRGAGASTDTQYF. The CDR3 DNA reads as TGTGCCAGCAGCCCACGGGGGGCGGGAGCTAGCACAGATACGCAGTATTTT. Looking up the rest from reference TRBV9 and TRBJ2-3 gives the full variable domain: DSGVTQTPKHLITATGQRVTLRCSPRSGDLSVYWYQQSLDQGLQFLIQYYNGEERAKGNILERFSAQQFPDLHSELNLSSLELGDSALYFCASSPRGAGASTDTQYFGPGTRLTVL.

The chain combines TRBV7-3 with TRBJ1-3; a possible D gene is TRBD1 (5 bases). Trimming took 5 bases from V and 2 from J, leaving 13 bases between them. The CDR3 has 15 residues. Germline CDR1 and CDR2: SGHTA and FQGTGA. The CDR3 coding sequence is TGTGCCAGCAGCCCTTCCGGGGGAACTGGAAACACCATATATTTT. Its protein product is CASSPSGGTGNTIYF.

The V gene is TRBV29-1, the J gene TRBJ1-1; 7 nucleotides align to TRBD1. Germline V gives CDR1 SQVTM, CDR2 ANQGSEA. This CDR3 spans 12 amino acids. V lost 7 bases and J lost 5; bases outside the gene matches: 7. The CDR3 protein is CSARQGGTEAFF. The CDR3 region has the DNA TGCAGCGCTCGACAGGGTGGAACTGAAGCTTTCTTT.

The chain couples TRBV2 to TRBJ2-7, with D possibly being TRBD1 (6 bases). Germline V gene lookup returns CDR1 SNHLY and CDR2 FYNNEI. There are 14 residues in the CDR3. The V gene lost 8 bases and the J gene lost 5 bases, with 19 bases spanning the gap. The chain's CDR3 is CASLLWGPSDEQYF. CDR3 nucleotides: TGTGCCAGCCTGCTCTGGGGGCCTAGTGACGAGCAGTACTTC.

The chain links TRBV28 to TRBJ1-2; D is unclear. Germline V gene data show CDR1 as MDHEN and CDR2 as SYDVKM. V was pared by 3 bases and J by 6 bases, with 5 bases between. CDR3 length: 11 residues. CDR3 in amino acids: CASSLYHGYTF. DNA of the CDR3: TGTGCCAGCAGTTTGTATCATGGCTACACCTTC.

The chain couples TRBV5-1 to TRBJ2-1; D is unresolved. The CDR3 contains 14 residues. V was cut by 1 base and J by 4 bases, with 9 bases left in between. The germline V gene encodes CDR1 SGHRS and CDR2 YFSETQ. The CDR3 region has the DNA TGCGCCAGCAGCTTGACAGTTGGTTACAATGAGCAGTTCTTC. It encodes CASSLTVGYNEQFF. The whole variable domain, filled in from reference TRBV5-1 and TRBJ2-1, reads KAGVTQTPRYLIKTRGQQVTLSCSPISGHRSVSWYQQTPGQGLQFLFEYFSETQRNKGNFPGRFSGRQFSNSRSEMNVSTLELGDSALYLCASSLTVGYNEQFFGPGTRLTVL.

The chain carries TRBV14 and TRBJ2-5; TRBD2 might be the D (6 bases). Trimming removed 0 bases from V and 4 bases from J, with 9 bases in between. The CDR3 extends over 14 amino acids. Per germline, CDR1 SGHDN and CDR2 FVKESK. This CDR3 is CASSQDISGETQYF. For the CDR3, the DNA is TGTGCCAGCAGCCAAGATATTAGCGGAGAGACCCAGTACTTC. Full variable domain (remainder filled in from reference TRBV14 and TRBJ2-5): EAGVTQFPSHSVIEKGQTVTLRCDPISGHDNLYWYRRVMGKEIKFLLHFVKESKQDESGMPNNRFLAERTGGTYSTLKVQPAELEDSGVYFCASSQDISGETQYFGPGTRLLVL.

The chain is built from TRBV7-9 and TRBJ1-4; 8 bases map to TRBD1. The CDR3 is 14 residues long. Germline CDR1 and CDR2: SEHNR and FQNEAQ (reference sequence). After removal of 5 bases from V and 10 bases from J, the junction contained 9 bases not matched to a gene. CDR3 sequence (DNA): TGTGCCAGCAGCGTTCAACAGGGGGGAGGAAAACTGTTTTTT. This encodes CASSVQQGGGKLFF.

J is TRBJ2-3 and V is TRBV25-1, with TRBD2 matching over 9 bases. CDR1 is MGHDK, CDR2 SYGVNS, per germline. The ends lost 4 bases at V and 6 bases at J; junction bases unmatched: 11. The CDR3 has 16 residues. The CDR3 is CASSAFGGRAGDTQYF. In DNA, the CDR3 is TGTGCCAGCAGTGCGTTCGGCGGGAGGGCCGGGGATACGCAGTATTTT.